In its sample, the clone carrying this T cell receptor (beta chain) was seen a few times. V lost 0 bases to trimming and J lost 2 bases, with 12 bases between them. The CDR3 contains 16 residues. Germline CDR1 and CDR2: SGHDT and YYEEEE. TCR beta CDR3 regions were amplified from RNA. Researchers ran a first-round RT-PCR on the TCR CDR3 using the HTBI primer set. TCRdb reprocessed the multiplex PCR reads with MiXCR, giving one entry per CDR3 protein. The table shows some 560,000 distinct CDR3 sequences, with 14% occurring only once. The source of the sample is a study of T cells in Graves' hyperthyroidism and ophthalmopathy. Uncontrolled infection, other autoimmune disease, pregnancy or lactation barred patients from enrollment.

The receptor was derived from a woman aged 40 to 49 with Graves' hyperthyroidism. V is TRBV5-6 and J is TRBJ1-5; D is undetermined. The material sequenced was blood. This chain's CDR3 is CASSLALGLGNQPQHF. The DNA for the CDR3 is TGTGCCAGCAGCTTGGCTCTGGGTCTGGGCAATCAGCCCCAGCATTTT.